These 5 T cell receptor beta chains were sequenced from one sample in a study of PD-1 blockade in classical Hodgkin lymphoma. Time point reported: cycle 4 day 1 (C4D1), after more than 5 weeks of nivolumab. Relapses following autologous stem cell transplantation were seen in all patients, with brentuximab vedotin exposure varying. The assay was immunoSEQ multiplex PCR, and TCRdb's table has in-frame clones only and misses some. The table records around 60,000 clones, about 92% of them present only once. Specimen: peripheral blood mononuclear cells (PBMCs), collected before the fourth cycle of nivolumab. The source is a human donor with classical Hodgkin lymphoma.

This sequence joins TRBV5-1 and TRBJ2-3; D could derive from TRBD1 or TRBD2 (5 bases each). Germline V gene data show CDR1 as SGHRS and CDR2 as YFSETQ. V lost 5 bases to trimming and J lost 3 bases, with 10 bases between them. This CDR3 has 13 amino acids. Here the CDR3 reads CASRTAATDTQYF. The CDR3 DNA follows: TGCGCCAGCAGGACAGCGGCGACAGATACGCAGTATTTT.

V and J are TRBV7-9 and TRBJ2-7; maybe TRBD2 (5 bases). Germline loops: CDR1 SEHNR, CDR2 FQNEAQ (reference sequence). The CDR3 loop spans 15 amino acids. V was pared by 8 bases and J by 4 bases, with 21 bases between. CDR3 sequence (DNA): TGTGCCAGCGGATTGGCCACGGGGTTAACTTACGAGCAGTACTTC. Its protein product is CASGLATGLTYEQYF.

The rearrangement links TRBV18 to TRBJ1-1; D gene uncertain. Looked up from germline, CDR1 is KGHSH and CDR2 is LQKENI. V dropped 2 bases and J dropped 8 bases, with 15 bases sitting between them. The CDR3 runs 14 residues. The CDR3 spells CASSPFEFGSEAFF. The DNA for the CDR3 is TGTGCCAGCTCACCATTTGAGTTCGGTTCGGAAGCTTTCTTT.

The chain recombines TRBV5-5 with TRBJ2-3; TRBD2 aligns across 7 bases. The CDR3 extends over 15 amino acids. Trimming removed 1 base from V and 5 bases from J; junction bases left unmatched: 7. CDR1 and CDR2 (germline): SGHKS, YYEKEE (reference sequence). DNA for the CDR3: TGTGCCAGCAGCTTGATTGGGGGGGATAAAGATACGCAGTATTTT. As protein: CASSLIGGDKDTQYF.

The rearrangement uses TRBV9 and TRBJ2-7; 8 nucleotides line up with TRBD1. The CDR3 loop spans 16 amino acids. J gave up 2 bases and V 0 bases, and 7 bases lay outside the gene matches. The germline gives CDR1 SGDLS, CDR2 YYNGEE. The CDR3 coding sequence is TGTGCCAGCAGCGTAGGCTCGGGACAGGTACCCTACGAGCAGTACTTC. This gives the protein CASSVGSGQVPYEQYF. The whole variable domain, filled in from reference TRBV9 and TRBJ2-7, reads DSGVTQTPKHLITATGQRVTLRCSPRSGDLSVYWYQQSLDQGLQFLIQYYNGEERAKGNILERFSAQQFPDLHSELNLSSLELGDSALYFCASSVGSGQVPYEQYFGPGTRLTVT.